A selection of T cell receptor beta chains follows, all from one sample in a study of shared clonotypes between healthy human individuals. Assay: immunoSEQ multiplex PCR; the TCRdb copy retains only in-frame clones and omits some. The data contain about 980,000 clones, roughly 72% of them singletons. Sequencing input: memory CD4+ T cells sorted from blood. These receptors were obtained from a young man in good health. Each CDR3 is given with its conserved first and last residue. The D gene is left open where the match is weak. Part of the rows lack a size; the others show once, few, many or a class for expanded clones.

clone size: few; V gene: TRBV30; J gene: TRBJ2-5; D gene: .; CDR3 DNA: TGTGCCTGGACTAGCCACGGGGGGACCCAGTACTTC; CDR3 protein: CAWTSHGGTQYF
clone size: .; V gene: TRBV11-2; J gene: TRBJ2-1; D gene: .; CDR3 DNA: TGTGCCAGCAGCTTAGCAGGGTCTCCCAACAATGAGCAGTTCTTC; CDR3 protein: CASSLAGSPNNEQFF
clone size: .; V gene: TRBV7-2; J gene: TRBJ2-2; D gene: TRBD1; CDR3 DNA: TGTGCCAGCAGCAGCGGGGCGCCGGGACAGGGGGGCGGGGAGCTGTTTTTT; CDR3 protein: CASSSGAPGQGGGELFF
clone size: .; V gene: TRBV5-1; J gene: TRBJ2-7; D gene: TRBD2; CDR3 DNA: TGCGCCAGCAGCTTGGGACTAGCGGGGATATCCTACGAGCAGTACTTC; CDR3 protein: CASSLGLAGISYEQYF
clone size: .; V gene: TRBV28; J gene: TRBJ1-1; D gene: .; CDR3 DNA: TGTGCCAGCAGACCTCAGGGCCCGATGTTGGCTGAAGCTTTCTTT; CDR3 protein: CASRPQGPMLAEAFF
clone size: .; V gene: TRBV6-6; J gene: TRBJ1-1; D gene: TRBD1; CDR3 DNA: TGTGCCAGCATAACAGGGGCATTGACTGAAGCTTTCTTT; CDR3 protein: CASITGALTEAFF
clone size: few; V gene: TRBV21-1; J gene: TRBJ2-7; D gene: .; CDR3 DNA: TGTGCCAGCCGACGATTGGGCCACATTTCCTACGAGCAGTACTTC; CDR3 protein: CASRRLGHISYEQYF
clone size: .; V gene: TRBV18; J gene: TRBJ1-1; D gene: .; CDR3 DNA: TGTGCCAGCTCACCGCCAAACAGGGTGGGAGACACTGAAGCTTTCTTT; CDR3 protein: CASSPPNRVGDTEAFF
clone size: .; V gene: TRBV5-1; J gene: TRBJ1-2; D gene: .; CDR3 DNA: TGCGCCAGCAGCTTGGAGAGGGAGGTAGGCGGCTACACCTTC; CDR3 protein: CASSLEREVGGYTF
clone size: .; V gene: TRBV5-1; J gene: TRBJ2-4; D gene: .; CDR3 DNA: TGCGCCAGCAGCTTGGGTGGGACAGCCAAAAACATTCAGTACTTC; CDR3 protein: CASSLGGTAKNIQYF
clone size: few; V gene: TRBV18; J gene: TRBJ1-6; D gene: .; CDR3 DNA: TGTGCCAGCTCACCAAAGGGCCAAACGGGGGGCAGGGGTTCACCCCTCCACTTT; CDR3 protein: CASSPKGQTGGRGSPLHF
clone size: .; V gene: TRBV29-1; J gene: TRBJ2-5; D gene: .; CDR3 DNA: TGCAGTGTAGCGCGGGCATGGCAAGAGACCCAGTACTTC; CDR3 protein: CSVARAWQETQYF
clone size: .; V gene: TRBV4-3; J gene: TRBJ2-1; D gene: .; CDR3 DNA: TGCGCCAGCAGCCAAGGACGTGGGCAGTTCTTC; CDR3 protein: CASSQGRGQFF
clone size: .; V gene: TRBV7-9; J gene: TRBJ2-2; D gene: .; CDR3 DNA: TGTGCCAGCAGCTTCGCCAGGGGCACCGGGGAGCTGTTTTTT; CDR3 protein: CASSFARGTGELFF
clone size: .; V gene: TRBV5-6; J gene: TRBJ2-5; D gene: .; CDR3 DNA: TGTGCCAGCAGCTTGTTGGCTTGGCTTGGGGAGACCCAGTACTTC; CDR3 protein: CASSLLAWLGETQYF
clone size: .; V gene: TRBV6-5; J gene: TRBJ2-5; D gene: TRBD1; CDR3 DNA: TGTGCCAGCAGTAACTCAGGGGGCTCACGGGAGACCCAGTACTTC; CDR3 protein: CASSNSGGSRETQYF
clone size: many; V gene: TRBV11-2; J gene: TRBJ2-6; D gene: .; CDR3 DNA: TGTGCCAGCACCCGGTTCGATGGGGCCAACGTCCTGACTTTC; CDR3 protein: CASTRFDGANVLTF
clone size: .; V gene: TRBV28; J gene: TRBJ1-2; D gene: .; CDR3 DNA: TGTGCCAGCAGTTTCTCGGACCAAGATTCGGACTACACCTTC; CDR3 protein: CASSFSDQDSDYTF
clone size: .; V gene: TRBV19; J gene: TRBJ2-1; D gene: .; CDR3 DNA: TGTGCCAGTAACGATTTCGATGAGCAGTTCTTC; CDR3 protein: CASNDFDEQFF
clone size: .; V gene: TRBV29-1; J gene: TRBJ1-2; D gene: .; CDR3 DNA: TGCAGCGTTGGAGGGGCCCGCACATTAACTAACTATGGCTACACCTTC; CDR3 protein: CSVGGARTLTNYGYTF
clone size: .; V gene: TRBV2; J gene: TRBJ2-1; D gene: TRBD2; CDR3 DNA: TGTGCCAGCAGTGAGCGGGAGCCATTCTACAATGAGCAGTTCTTC; CDR3 protein: CASSEREPFYNEQFF
clone size: .; V gene: TRBV5-1; J gene: TRBJ1-2; D gene: .; CDR3 DNA: TGCGCCAGCAGCCCCCGGGGGGATTTTGAAGGCTACACCTTC; CDR3 protein: CASSPRGDFEGYTF
clone size: .; V gene: TRBV10-1; J gene: TRBJ2-3; D gene: .; CDR3 DNA: TGCGCCAGCAGCGGGTGGGGGACCACAGATACGCAGTATTTT; CDR3 protein: CASSGWGTTDTQYF
clone size: .; V gene: TRBV4-3; J gene: TRBJ2-5; D gene: .; CDR3 DNA: TGCGCCAGCAGCCAAGGGACCGAACCTTACCAAGAGACCCAGTACTTC; CDR3 protein: CASSQGTEPYQETQYF
clone size: .; V gene: TRBV30; J gene: TRBJ2-1; D gene: .; CDR3 DNA: TGTGCCTGGAGTGTAACGGCGGGTACTGAGCAGTTCTTC; CDR3 protein: CAWSVTAGTEQFF
clone size: .; V gene: TRBV5-1; J gene: TRBJ2-5; D gene: .; CDR3 DNA: TGCGCCAGCAGCTTGGCCCCGAGGGCGTCAAGAGAGACCCAGTACTTC; CDR3 protein: CASSLAPRASRETQYF
clone size: .; V gene: TRBV7-8; J gene: TRBJ2-7; D gene: .; CDR3 DNA: TGTGCCAGCAGCCCTGAATCGGGCGGGTACGAGCAGTACTTC; CDR3 protein: CASSPESGGYEQYF
clone size: .; V gene: TRBV29-1; J gene: TRBJ2-5; D gene: TRBD2; CDR3 DNA: TGCAGCGGGAGACCGGGACTACCGACCAAAGAGACCCAGTACTTC; CDR3 protein: CSGRPGLPTKETQYF
clone size: .; V gene: TRBV5-1; J gene: TRBJ1-3; D gene: .; CDR3 DNA: TGCGCCAGCAGCTTGGATCCAGACGGAAACACCATATATTTT; CDR3 protein: CASSLDPDGNTIYF
clone size: .; V gene: TRBV6-5; J gene: TRBJ1-3; D gene: .; CDR3 DNA: TGTGCCAGCAGTCTACAGGGATCTGGAAACACCATATATTTT; CDR3 protein: CASSLQGSGNTIYF
clone size: .; V gene: TRBV2; J gene: TRBJ2-3; D gene: .; CDR3 DNA: TGTGCCAGCGGGGGGCAGCGCACCACAGATACGCAGTATTTT; CDR3 protein: CASGGQRTTDTQYF
clone size: .; V gene: TRBV19; J gene: TRBJ1-6; D gene: TRBD1; CDR3 DNA: TGTGCCAGTAGTATGGACAGGGACTATAATTCACCCCTCCACTTT; CDR3 protein: CASSMDRDYNSPLHF
clone size: few; V gene: TRBV13; J gene: TRBJ2-1; D gene: .; CDR3 DNA: TGTGCCAGCAGCTTAGGGTTATCCTACAATGAGCAGTTCTTC; CDR3 protein: CASSLGLSYNEQFF
clone size: .; V gene: TRBV5-1; J gene: TRBJ2-5; D gene: .; CDR3 DNA: TGCGCCAGCAGCTCCACGGGGCCCCCGAGGACCCAGTACTTC; CDR3 protein: CASSSTGPPRTQYF
clone size: .; V gene: TRBV6-1; J gene: TRBJ2-1; D gene: TRBD1; CDR3 DNA: TGTGCCAGCAGTGGAGGACCGGGACAGGGGAGAAATGAGCAGTTCTTC; CDR3 protein: CASSGGPGQGRNEQFF
clone size: few; V gene: TRBV29-1; J gene: TRBJ2-1; D gene: .; CDR3 DNA: TGCAGCGTTGAAAGCGGAAGCGGTTATGCGGAGCAGTTCTTC; CDR3 protein: CSVESGSGYAEQFF
clone size: .; V gene: TRBV7-8; J gene: TRBJ2-3; D gene: .; CDR3 DNA: TGTGCCAGCAGCGCCCAGCTTAGCACAGATACGCAGTATTTT; CDR3 protein: CASSAQLSTDTQYF
clone size: few; V gene: TRBV7-2; J gene: TRBJ1-1; D gene: .; CDR3 DNA: TGTGCCAGCAGCTTCGGACGGGAAGCTTTCTTT; CDR3 protein: CASSFGREAFF
clone size: once; V gene: TRBV10-3; J gene: TRBJ2-7; D gene: .; CDR3 DNA: TGTGCCTCGTCGATGTCGGGAGTACACGAGCAGTACTTC; CDR3 protein: CASSMSGVHEQYF
clone size: .; V gene: TRBV5-6; J gene: TRBJ2-3; D gene: TRBD2; CDR3 DNA: TGTGCCAGCAGCCCGCTAGCGGGACGGGTGGATACGCAGTATTTT; CDR3 protein: CASSPLAGRVDTQYF
clone size: .; V gene: TRBV27; J gene: TRBJ1-2; D gene: .; CDR3 DNA: TGTGCCAGCAGTTCGTCGGGAGGCTATGGCTACACCTTC; CDR3 protein: CASSSSGGYGYTF
clone size: .; V gene: TRBV10-2; J gene: TRBJ2-7; D gene: TRBD2; CDR3 DNA: TGCGCCAGCACCGAAGCGGGAGGGATCTACGAGCAGTACTTC; CDR3 protein: CASTEAGGIYEQYF
clone size: .; V gene: TRBV6-5; J gene: TRBJ1-2; D gene: .; CDR3 DNA: TGTGCCAGCAGTACCTACAGGACCTATGGCTACACCTTC; CDR3 protein: CASSTYRTYGYTF
clone size: .; V gene: TRBV5-1; J gene: TRBJ2-3; D gene: .; CDR3 DNA: TGCGCCAGCAGCTTGGCAGGCCCGCGGACAGATACGCAGTATTTT; CDR3 protein: CASSLAGPRTDTQYF
clone size: .; V gene: TRBV29-1; J gene: TRBJ1-2; D gene: .; CDR3 DNA: TGCAGCGTTGATCGGCCAGGGCTATCTGGCTACACCTTC; CDR3 protein: CSVDRPGLSGYTF
clone size: .; V gene: TRBV5-1; J gene: TRBJ2-3; D gene: .; CDR3 DNA: TGCGCCAGCAGCGTCAATGCTGTTCGGGCCACAGATACGCAGTATTTT; CDR3 protein: CASSVNAVRATDTQYF
clone size: .; V gene: TRBV25-1; J gene: TRBJ1-1; D gene: .; CDR3 DNA: TGTGCCAGCAGTGCAGGATCCGGTATGAACACTGAAGCTTTCTTT; CDR3 protein: CASSAGSGMNTEAFF
clone size: .; V gene: TRBV30; J gene: TRBJ1-2; D gene: .; CDR3 DNA: TGTGCCTGGAGAATGGACACTGGCTACACCTTC; CDR3 protein: CAWRMDTGYTF
clone size: .; V gene: TRBV7-9; J gene: TRBJ2-3; D gene: TRBD2; CDR3 DNA: TGTGCCAGCAGCTTCCGGGGGGTATGGGCAGATACGCAGTATTTT; CDR3 protein: CASSFRGVWADTQYF
clone size: .; V gene: TRBV19; J gene: TRBJ1-2; D gene: TRBD1; CDR3 DNA: TGTGCCAGTAGTATTGGACAGGGCGATGGCTACACCTTC; CDR3 protein: CASSIGQGDGYTF
clone size: .; V gene: TRBV18; J gene: TRBJ1-2; D gene: .; CDR3 DNA: TGTGCCAGCTCACCACCGGGGCAGGTGGATGGCTACACCTTC; CDR3 protein: CASSPPGQVDGYTF